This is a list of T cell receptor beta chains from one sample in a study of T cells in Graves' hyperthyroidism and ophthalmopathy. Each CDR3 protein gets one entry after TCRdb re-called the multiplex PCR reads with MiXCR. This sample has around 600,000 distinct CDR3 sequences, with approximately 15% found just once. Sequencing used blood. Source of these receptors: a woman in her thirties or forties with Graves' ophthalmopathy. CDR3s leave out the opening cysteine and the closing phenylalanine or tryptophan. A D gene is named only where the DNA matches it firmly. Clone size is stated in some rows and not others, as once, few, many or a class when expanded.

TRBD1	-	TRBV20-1	SAPPGPGQGGRGEQF
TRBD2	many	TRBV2	ASRSLETSGTTDTQY
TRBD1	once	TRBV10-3	AISGTGGTEAF
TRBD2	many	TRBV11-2	ASRSGLAGSSYNEQF
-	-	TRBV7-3	ASSLLGTLNNEQF
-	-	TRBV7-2	TSSLRVFNQPQH
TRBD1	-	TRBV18	ASLPRTGNTEAF
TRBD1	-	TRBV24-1	ATEAGQGALELF
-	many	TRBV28	ASYSDISRVDTQY
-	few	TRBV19	ASSIQGDYEQY
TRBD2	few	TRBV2	ASSPPGVAGPNEQF
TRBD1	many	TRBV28	ASSAGTGRDQNIQY
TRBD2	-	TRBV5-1	ASSVGLAGGLSTDTQY
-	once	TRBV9	ASSPHGGPSLNTEAF
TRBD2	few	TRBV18	ASSPGATSGGDTQY
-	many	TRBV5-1	ASSYTAGTPNSPLH
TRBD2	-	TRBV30	AWSVQRLAGGGSYNEQF
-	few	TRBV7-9	ASSATGHFMNTEAF
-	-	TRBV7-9	ASSSKERSYNEQF
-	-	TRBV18	ASSLGTGRDTGELF
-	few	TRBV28	ASRPRGERSGEQF
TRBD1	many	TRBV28	ASSHADRGAHYGYT
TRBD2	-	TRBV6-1	ASRSTSGMMNEQF
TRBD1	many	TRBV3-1	ASSHSGTGVGDTQY
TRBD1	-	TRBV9	ASSVRGQGTDTQY
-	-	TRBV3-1	ASSQTDRRYTEAF
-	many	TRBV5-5	ASSIAGTQNEQY
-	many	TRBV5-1	ASSQLDSQETQY
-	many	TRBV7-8	ASSLDPYNEQF
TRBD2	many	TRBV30	AWRRGRLNYEQY
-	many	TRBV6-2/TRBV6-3	ASSYPLTDTQY
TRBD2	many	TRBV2	ASVGAWVAGGKQETQY
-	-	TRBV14	ASSQGPYGGYT
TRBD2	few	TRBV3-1	ASSHLRAGRGRTDTQY
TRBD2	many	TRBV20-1	SAWGGKETQY
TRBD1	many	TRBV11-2	ASRSGTGADTQY
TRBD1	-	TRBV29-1	SVEKVQGGSEAF
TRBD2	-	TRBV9	ASSVGGGGGDEQF
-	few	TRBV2	ASSGQGLSEQY
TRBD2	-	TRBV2	ASRTSGAYNEQF
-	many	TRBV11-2	ASSLWNSPLH
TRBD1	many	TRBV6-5	ASLKGADQPQH
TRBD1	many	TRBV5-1	ASSLQGAEGTQY
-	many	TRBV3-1	ASSQVFGAGNTIY
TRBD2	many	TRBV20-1	SARTSEAYNEQF
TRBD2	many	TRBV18	ASSPVRLARETQY
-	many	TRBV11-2	ASSPPLGEQY
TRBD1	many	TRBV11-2	ASSPWGTGNGYT
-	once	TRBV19	ASSRSGSETQY
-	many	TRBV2	ASSGGVYGYT
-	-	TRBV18	ASSPTGFAASTDTGELF
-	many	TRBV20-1	SARDFVGYEQY
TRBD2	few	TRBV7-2	ASSASGLDLETQY
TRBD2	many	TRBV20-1	SARPAGGQETQY
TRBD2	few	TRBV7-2	ASSSRLAGVAGELF
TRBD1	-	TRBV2	ASYQQGNYGYT
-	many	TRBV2	ASSEAGRPEGYT
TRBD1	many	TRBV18	ASSRDSASGNTIY
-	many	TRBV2	ASSDGPYGYT
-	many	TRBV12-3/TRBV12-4	ASSLADSASGANVLT